Listed below are T cell receptor beta chains from one sample, sequenced in a study of technical replicates of blood from a handful of donors. Some clones are missing from TCRdb's copy, which holds only in-frame ones; the method was immunoSEQ multiplex PCR. The data show about 85,000 clones, just under 95% seen once. Material for sequencing was T cells isolated from PBMCs. The source of these receptors is a human donor in good health. CDR3s include the opening cysteine and the closing phenylalanine or tryptophan. A D gene is named only where the DNA matches it firmly. Not every row has a clone size; where given, it reads once, few, many or a size class.

j_call v_call d_call clone_size cdr3_aa cdr3_nt
TRBJ2-5 TRBV25-1 TRBD2 once CASSGLAGGQRRQTQYF TGTGCCAGCAGTGGGCTAGCGGGGGGGCAAAGGCGACAGACCCAGTACTTC
TRBJ1-5 TRBV2 - - CASSLGDGGNQPQHF TGTGCCAGCAGCCTCGGGGATGGCGGCAATCAGCCCCAGCATTTT
TRBJ2-7 TRBV14 TRBD2 - CASSHQAYSGGALPTYEQYF TGTGCCAGCAGCCACCAAGCTTATAGCGGGGGGGCCCTCCCCACCTACGAGCAGTACTTC
TRBJ2-1 TRBV4-1 - - CASSQASTGTNEQFF TGCGCCAGCAGCCAAGCCTCGACAGGTACGAATGAGCAGTTCTTC
TRBJ1-1 TRBV11-1 - - CASSFSGGGPVEAFF TGTGCCAGCAGCTTTTCAGGCGGGGGGCCGGTTGAAGCTTTCTTT
TRBJ1-2 TRBV11-3 - - CASSLGTAYGYTF TGTGCCAGCAGCTTAGGGACAGCCTATGGCTACACCTTC
TRBJ2-7 TRBV28 - - CASSLRPASMYF TGTGCCAGCAGTCTCAGACCCGCTAGCATGTACTTC
TRBJ2-7 TRBV7-6 - - CASSDTGKSSYEQYF TGTGCCAGCAGTGATACAGGGAAAAGCTCCTACGAGCAGTACTTC
TRBJ1-2 TRBV2 - - CASSGTGSYGYTF TGTGCCAGCAGTGGCACGGGGTCTTATGGCTACACCTTC
TRBJ2-1 TRBV7-9 TRBD2 - CACSGEYNEQFF TGTGCCTGTAGCGGGGAGTACAATGAGCAGTTCTTC
TRBJ1-1 TRBV25-1 TRBD1 - CASKKQGAGAEAFF TGTGCCAGCAAAAAACAGGGGGCCGGGGCTGAAGCTTTCTTT
TRBJ2-1 TRBV29-1 - - CSVDAGPLTNEQFF TGCAGCGTTGATGCGGGACCCCTTACCAATGAGCAGTTCTTC
TRBJ1-1 TRBV27 - - CASSSLGVLPTEAFF TGTGCCAGCAGTTCTCTAGGAGTCCTTCCCACTGAAGCTTTCTTT
TRBJ1-1 TRBV15 - - CATSRLTGGIAEAFF TGTGCCACCAGCAGGTTGACCGGGGGTATCGCTGAAGCTTTCTTT
TRBJ1-6 TRBV4-2 - - CASSQSGGSNNSPLHF TGTGCCAGCAGCCAATCGGGGGGGTCCAATAATTCACCCCTCCACTTT
TRBJ1-2 TRBV9 - - CASSVLQGRGYTF TGTGCCAGCAGCGTACTCCAGGGCCGTGGCTACACCTTC
TRBJ1-6 TRBV30 - - CAWALRTLGSPLHF TGTGCCTGGGCCCTGCGGACATTAGGTTCACCCCTCCACTTT
TRBJ2-7 TRBV10-3 TRBD1 - CAISESGQGAFNEQYF TGTGCCATCAGTGAGTCGGGACAGGGGGCTTTCAACGAGCAGTACTTC
TRBJ2-7 TRBV2 TRBD1 - CASTYRQGSYEQYF TGTGCCAGCACCTACCGACAGGGAAGTTACGAGCAGTACTTC
TRBJ1-4 TRBV7-9 - - CASSLGGTNEKLFF TGTGCCAGCAGCTTGGGGGGAACTAATGAAAAACTGTTTTTT
TRBJ1-1 TRBV5-6 - - CASSLVRGKTEAFF TGTGCCAGCAGCTTGGTTAGGGGGAAGACTGAAGCTTTCTTT
TRBJ2-5 TRBV29-1 - - CSGGDSQSVGETQYF TGCAGCGGGGGGGACAGTCAAAGTGTGGGAGAGACCCAGTACTTC
TRBJ1-1 TRBV2 - - CASTLTTVLTEAFF TGTGCCAGCACTCTAACTACGGTTCTCACTGAAGCTTTCTTT
TRBJ1-1 TRBV15 TRBD1 - CATSTGDRGPETEAFF TGTGCCACCAGCACCGGGGACAGAGGGCCGGAAACTGAAGCTTTCTTT